This TCR beta chain was sequenced in a study of naive and memory T cell subsets. The CDR3 has 14 amino acids. Germline V lookup: CDR1 LGHDT, CDR2 YNNKEL (reference sequence). V was clipped by 2 bases and J by 4 bases, with 12 bases between them. Amplification of ligated cDNA took four PCR rounds with SP2 and nested alpha and beta constant primers. TCRdb independently ran MiXCR on the 5' RACE reads; one entry per CDR3 protein. The sample consists of about 60,000 distinct CDR3 sequences, approximately 8% of them appearing once. A UMI-containing oligonucleotide was joined by 3' ligation to the TCR cDNA template.

The receptor was derived from a female donor in good health. The rearrangement uses TRBV3-1 and TRBJ2-7; maybe TRBD1 (6 bases). CDR3 residues: CASSQYREPYEQYF. In nucleotides, the CDR3 is TGTGCCAGCAGCCAATACAGGGAACCTTACGAGCAGTACTTC.